The 12 T cell receptor beta chains listed next were all sequenced from one sample in a study of blood T cell repertoires in COVID-19. Measured with immunoSEQ multiplex PCR; TCRdb has only the in-frame clones, and not every one. The sample consists of 150,000 or so clones, more than 75% of them appearing once. Source material: PBMCs or T cells enriched from blood (not recorded which). The source is a woman aged 25 to 39 with acute COVID-19.

V usage is TRBV6-5 and J usage is TRBJ1-1; 8 bases match TRBD1. V was pared by 4 bases and J by 10 bases, with 14 bases of the junction left unmatched. The CDR3 contains 15 residues. Germline assignment: CDR1 MNHEY and CDR2 SVGAGI. CDR3 loop: CASSFSLGTGGRAFF. In DNA form, the CDR3 reads TGTGCCAGCAGTTTCTCCCTTGGGACAGGCGGGCGAGCTTTCTTT.

The chain joins TRBV7-8 to TRBJ2-1, with 16 bases fitting TRBD2. The CDR3 covers 15 residues. The germline V gene has CDR1 SGHVS and CDR2 FQNEAQ. Trimming removed 6 bases from V and 9 bases from J; junction bases left unmatched: 5. CDR3 residues: CASRSGTSGRGEQFF. The DNA for the CDR3 is TGTGCCAGCAGGTCAGGGACTAGCGGGAGGGGTGAGCAGTTCTTC.

The J gene is TRBJ2-1, the V gene TRBV19, with 11 bases aligning to TRBD2. Germline loops: CDR1 LNHDA, CDR2 SQIVND (reference sequence). The CDR3 runs 16 residues. With 6 bases clipped from V and 9 bases from J, the junction kept 13 bases outside the gene matches. CDR3 protein: CASSQMDLAGGAEQFF. In nucleotides, the CDR3 is TGTGCCAGTAGCCAAATGGATTTAGCGGGAGGGGCTGAGCAGTTCTTC.

This chain connects TRBV9 to TRBJ2-7, with 10 positions matching TRBD1. Germline trimming cut 4 bases from V and 3 bases from J; bases unmatched to any gene: 7. The CDR3 consists of 15 residues. The germline gives CDR1 SGDLS, CDR2 YYNGEE. The CDR3 region is CASSPDGTGDYEQYF. The CDR3 region has the DNA TGTGCCAGCAGCCCAGACGGGACAGGGGACTACGAGCAGTACTTC.

The rearrangement uses TRBV2 and TRBJ1-3, with TRBD1 matching 10 bases. This CDR3 spans 15 amino acids. V trimming: 7 bases; J trimming: 4 bases; junction bases outside the gene matches: 7. Germline assignment: CDR1 SNHLY and CDR2 FYNNEI. In DNA, the CDR3 is TGTGCCAGCACCCGACAGGGGGCTCCCGGAAACACCATATATTTT. Translated, it gives CASTRQGAPGNTIYF.

Comment on this clone: A junction end diverges from the germline sequence, so it may reflect a read error. This sequence joins TRBV6-2 or TRBV6-3 and TRBJ2-7, with TRBD1 identical over 9 bases. This CDR3 contains 12 residues. Germline V CDR1 and CDR2: MNHEY, SVGEGT. The CDR3 is CASSSRTGASHF. The CDR3 DNA reads TGTGCCAGCAGTTCGCGGACAGGGGCTTCGCACTTC.

This clone occurred many times. The V call is TRBV28, the J call TRBJ2-3; tentative D call: TRBD2 (5 bases). Trimming left V 6 bases short and J 1 base short, with 17 bases between. The CDR3 is 16 residues long. Germline CDR1 reads MDHEN; CDR2 reads SYDVKM. The CDR3 nucleotides read TGTGCCAGCAGACCGGACTGGATACCACGCACAGATACGCAGTATTTT. Amino acid sequence: CASRPDWIPRTDTQYF.

The chain carries TRBV27 and TRBJ2-1; TRBD2 aligns across 13 bases. The CDR3 runs to 14 residues. Germline V gives CDR1 MNHEY, CDR2 SMNVEV (reference sequence). V dropped 6 bases and J dropped 5; count of bases not matched to a gene: 1. CDR3 in DNA: TGTGCCAGCAGAGGACTAGCGGGGGACAATGAGCAGTTCTTC. It is translated as CASRGLAGDNEQFF.

The gene calls are TRBV7-8 and TRBJ2-1, with 9 nucleotides matching TRBD1. CDR3 size: 16 residues. Per the germline V gene, CDR1 is SGHVS and CDR2 is FQNEAQ. J was trimmed by 5 bases and V by 4 bases; bases with no gene match: 9. The DNA of the CDR3 is TGTGCCAGCAGCTATTCGCTGGGGACAGGGAACAATGAGCAGTTCTTC. Its protein is CASSYSLGTGNNEQFF.

CDR3 bases: TGCAGCGTGGTATCTAGCGGCAGCTCCTACGAGCAGTACTTC. Protein sequence: CSVVSSGSSYEQYF. The rearrangement joins TRBV29-1 to TRBJ2-7, with TRBD2 matching over 7 bases. CDR1 is SQVTM, CDR2 ANQGSEA, per germline. The CDR3 has 14 residues. J gave up 0 bases and V 6 bases, and 8 bases lay outside the gene matches.

For the CDR3, the DNA is TGTGCCAGCAGACCCCTAGCCCCGGATACGCAGTATTTT. Its translation: CASRPLAPDTQYF. The chain recombines TRBV7-2 with TRBJ2-3; D might be TRBD2 (5 bases). The germline V gene has CDR1 SGHTA and CDR2 FQGNSA. This CDR3 spans 13 amino acids. V lost 6 bases, J lost 6 bases, and 13 bases lay in between.

The chain links TRBV3-1 (or the pseudogene TRBV3-2) to TRBJ1-1; D gene uncertain. This CDR3 contains 14 residues. V was cut by 0 bases and J by 1 base, with 6 bases left in between. Germline CDR1 LGHDT, CDR2 YNNKEL (reference sequence). The CDR3 DNA reads as TGTGCCAGCAGCCAAGATCCCTCGAACACTGAAGCTTTCTTT. Translation: CASSQDPSNTEAFF.